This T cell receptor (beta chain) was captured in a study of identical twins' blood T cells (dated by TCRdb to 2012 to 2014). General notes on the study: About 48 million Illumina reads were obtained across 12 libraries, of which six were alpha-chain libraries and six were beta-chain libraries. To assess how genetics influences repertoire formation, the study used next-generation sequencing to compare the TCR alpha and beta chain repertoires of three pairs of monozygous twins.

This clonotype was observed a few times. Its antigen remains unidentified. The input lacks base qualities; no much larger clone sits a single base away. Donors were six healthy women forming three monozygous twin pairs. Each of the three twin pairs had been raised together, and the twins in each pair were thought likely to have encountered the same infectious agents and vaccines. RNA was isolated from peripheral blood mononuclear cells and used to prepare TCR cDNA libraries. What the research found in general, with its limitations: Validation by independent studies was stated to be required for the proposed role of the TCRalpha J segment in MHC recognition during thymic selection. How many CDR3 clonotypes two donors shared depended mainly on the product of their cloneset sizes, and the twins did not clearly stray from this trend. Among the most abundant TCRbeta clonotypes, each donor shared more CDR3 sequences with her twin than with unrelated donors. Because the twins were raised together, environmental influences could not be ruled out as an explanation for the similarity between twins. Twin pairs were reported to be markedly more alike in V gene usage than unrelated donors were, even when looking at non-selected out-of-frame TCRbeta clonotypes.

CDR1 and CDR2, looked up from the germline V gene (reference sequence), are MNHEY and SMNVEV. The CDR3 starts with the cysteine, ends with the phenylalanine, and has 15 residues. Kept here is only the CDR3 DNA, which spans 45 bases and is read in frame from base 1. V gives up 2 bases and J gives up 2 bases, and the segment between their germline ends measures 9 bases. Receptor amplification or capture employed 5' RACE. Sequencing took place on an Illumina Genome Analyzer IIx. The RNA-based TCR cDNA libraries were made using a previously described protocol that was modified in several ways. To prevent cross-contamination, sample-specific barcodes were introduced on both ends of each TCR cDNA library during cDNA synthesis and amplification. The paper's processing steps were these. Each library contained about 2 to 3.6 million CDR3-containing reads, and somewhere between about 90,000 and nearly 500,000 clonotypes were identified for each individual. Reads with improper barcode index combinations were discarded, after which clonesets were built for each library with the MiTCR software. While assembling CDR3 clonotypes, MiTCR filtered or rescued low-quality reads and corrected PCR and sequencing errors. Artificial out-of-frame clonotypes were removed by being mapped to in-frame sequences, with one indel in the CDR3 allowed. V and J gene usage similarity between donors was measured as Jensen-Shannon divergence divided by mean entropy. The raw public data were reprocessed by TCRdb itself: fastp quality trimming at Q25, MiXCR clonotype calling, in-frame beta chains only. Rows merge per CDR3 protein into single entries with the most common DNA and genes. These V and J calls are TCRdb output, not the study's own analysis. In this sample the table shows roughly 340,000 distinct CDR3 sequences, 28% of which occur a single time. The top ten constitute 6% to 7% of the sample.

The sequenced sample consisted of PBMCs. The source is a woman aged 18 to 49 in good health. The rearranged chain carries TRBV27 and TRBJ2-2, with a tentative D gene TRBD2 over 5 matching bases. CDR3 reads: CASSLEGPNTGELFF. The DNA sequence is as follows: TGTGCCAGCAGTTTAGAGGGCCCAAACACCGGGGAGCTGTTTTTT.